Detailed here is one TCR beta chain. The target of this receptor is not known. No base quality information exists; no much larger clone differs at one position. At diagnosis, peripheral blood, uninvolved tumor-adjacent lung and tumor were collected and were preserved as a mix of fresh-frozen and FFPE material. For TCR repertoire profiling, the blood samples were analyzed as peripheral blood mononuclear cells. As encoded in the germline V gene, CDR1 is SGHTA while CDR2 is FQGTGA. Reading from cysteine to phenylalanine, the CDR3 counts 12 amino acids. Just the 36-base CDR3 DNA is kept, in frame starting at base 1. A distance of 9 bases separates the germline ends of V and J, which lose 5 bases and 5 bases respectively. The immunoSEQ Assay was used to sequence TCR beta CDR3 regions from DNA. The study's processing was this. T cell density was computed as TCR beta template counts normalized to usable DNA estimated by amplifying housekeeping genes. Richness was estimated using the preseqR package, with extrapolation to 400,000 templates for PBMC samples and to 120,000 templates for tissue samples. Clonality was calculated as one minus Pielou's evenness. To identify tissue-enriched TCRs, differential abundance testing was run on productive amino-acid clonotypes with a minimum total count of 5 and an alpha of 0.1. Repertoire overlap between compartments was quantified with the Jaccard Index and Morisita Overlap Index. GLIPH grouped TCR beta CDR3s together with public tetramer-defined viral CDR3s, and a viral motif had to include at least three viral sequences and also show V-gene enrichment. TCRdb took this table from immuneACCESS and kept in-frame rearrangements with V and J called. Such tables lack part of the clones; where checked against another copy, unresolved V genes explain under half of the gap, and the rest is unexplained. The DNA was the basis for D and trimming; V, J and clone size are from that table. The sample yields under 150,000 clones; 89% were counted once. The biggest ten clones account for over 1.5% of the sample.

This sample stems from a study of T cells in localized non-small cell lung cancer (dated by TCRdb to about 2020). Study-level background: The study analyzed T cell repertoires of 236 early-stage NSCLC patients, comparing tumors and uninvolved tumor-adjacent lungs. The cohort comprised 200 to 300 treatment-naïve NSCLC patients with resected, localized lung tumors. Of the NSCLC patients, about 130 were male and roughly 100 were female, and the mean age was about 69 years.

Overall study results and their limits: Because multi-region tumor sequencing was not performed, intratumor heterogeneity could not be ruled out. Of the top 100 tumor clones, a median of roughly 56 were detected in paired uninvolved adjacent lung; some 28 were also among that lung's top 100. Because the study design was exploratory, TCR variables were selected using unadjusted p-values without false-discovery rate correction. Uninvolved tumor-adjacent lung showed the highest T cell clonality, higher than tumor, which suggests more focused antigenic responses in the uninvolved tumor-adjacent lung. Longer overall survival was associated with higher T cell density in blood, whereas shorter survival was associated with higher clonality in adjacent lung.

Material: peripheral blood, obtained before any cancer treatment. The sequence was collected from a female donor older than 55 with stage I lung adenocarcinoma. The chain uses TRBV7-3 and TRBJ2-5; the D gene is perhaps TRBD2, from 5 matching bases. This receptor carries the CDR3 CASSDRGETQYF. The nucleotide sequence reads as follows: TGTGCCAGCAGCGATCGAGGGGAGACCCAGTACTTC. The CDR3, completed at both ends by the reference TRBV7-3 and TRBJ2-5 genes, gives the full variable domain GAGVSQTPSNKVTEKGKYVELRCDPISGHTALYWYRQSLGQGPEFLIYFQGTGAADDSGLPNDRFFAVRPEGSVSTLKIQRTERGDSAVYLCASSDRGETQYFGPGTRLLVL.